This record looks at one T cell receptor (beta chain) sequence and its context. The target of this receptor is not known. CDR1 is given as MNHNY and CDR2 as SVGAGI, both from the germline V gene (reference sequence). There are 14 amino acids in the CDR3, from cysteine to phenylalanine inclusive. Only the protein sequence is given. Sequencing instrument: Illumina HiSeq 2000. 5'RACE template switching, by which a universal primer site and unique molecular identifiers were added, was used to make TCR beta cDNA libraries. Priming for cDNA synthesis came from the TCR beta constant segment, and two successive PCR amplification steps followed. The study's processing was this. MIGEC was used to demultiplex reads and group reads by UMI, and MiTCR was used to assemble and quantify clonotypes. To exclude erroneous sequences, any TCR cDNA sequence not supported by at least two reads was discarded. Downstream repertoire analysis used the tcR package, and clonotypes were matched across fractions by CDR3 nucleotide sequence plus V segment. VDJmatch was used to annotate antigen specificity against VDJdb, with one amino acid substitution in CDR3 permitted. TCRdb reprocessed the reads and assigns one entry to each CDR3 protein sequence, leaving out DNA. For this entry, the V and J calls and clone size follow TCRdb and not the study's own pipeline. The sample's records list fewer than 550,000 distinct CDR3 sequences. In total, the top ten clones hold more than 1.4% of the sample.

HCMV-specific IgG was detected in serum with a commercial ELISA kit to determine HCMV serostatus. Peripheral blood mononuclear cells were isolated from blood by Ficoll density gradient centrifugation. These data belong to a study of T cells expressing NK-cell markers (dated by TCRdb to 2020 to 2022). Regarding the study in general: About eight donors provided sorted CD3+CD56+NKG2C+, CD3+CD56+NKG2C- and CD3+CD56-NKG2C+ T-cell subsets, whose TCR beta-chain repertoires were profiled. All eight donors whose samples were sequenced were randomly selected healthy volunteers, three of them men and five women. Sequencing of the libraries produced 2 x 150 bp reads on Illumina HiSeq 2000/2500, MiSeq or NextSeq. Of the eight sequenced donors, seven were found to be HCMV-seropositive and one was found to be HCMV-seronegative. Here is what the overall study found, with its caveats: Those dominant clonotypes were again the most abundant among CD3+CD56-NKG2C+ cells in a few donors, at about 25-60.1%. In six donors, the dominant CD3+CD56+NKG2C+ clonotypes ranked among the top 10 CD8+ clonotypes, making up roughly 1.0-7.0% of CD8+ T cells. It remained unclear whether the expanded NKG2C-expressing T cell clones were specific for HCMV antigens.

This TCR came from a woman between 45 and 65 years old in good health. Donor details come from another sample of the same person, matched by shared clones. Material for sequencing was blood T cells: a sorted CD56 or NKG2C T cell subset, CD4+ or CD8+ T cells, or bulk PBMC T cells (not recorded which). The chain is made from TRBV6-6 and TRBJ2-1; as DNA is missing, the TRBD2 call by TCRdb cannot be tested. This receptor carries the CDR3 CASSPLVPGNEQFF.